These T cell receptor beta chains were read from a single sample in a study of CD8+CD57+ T cells in acquired aplastic anemia. From the reads, TCRdb called clonotypes with MiXCR, one entry per CDR3 protein. Among approximately 160,000 distinct CDR3 sequences listed, around 43% were seen once. The material sequenced was sorted CD4+, CD8+, or CD8+CD57+ T cells (not recorded which) from PBMCs. Every receptor here comes from a human donor with aplastic anemia. Both conserved end residues are part of each CDR3. The D gene is left open where the match is weak. The listing skips clone size in some rows; elsewhere it reads once, few, many or a size class.

size,D,J,V,CDR3,DNA
many,TRBD1,TRBJ1-5,TRBV6-2/TRBV6-3,CASTPRGLSNQPQHF,TGTGCCAGCACCCCCAGGGGGCTGAGCAATCAGCCCCAGCATTTT
few,NA,TRBJ2-7,TRBV15,CATSSPRDLPYEQYF,TGTGCCACCAGCAGCCCCCGGGACTTACCCTACGAGCAGTACTTC
NA,NA,TRBJ2-7,TRBV13,CASSLSRGEQYF,TGTGCCAGCAGCCTAAGCAGGGGAGAGCAGTACTTC
NA,NA,TRBJ2-7,TRBV2,CASRGVYEQYF,TGTGCCAGCAGGGGGGTCTACGAGCAGTACTTC
many,NA,TRBJ1-1,TRBV7-3,CASSLTDIGVGEAFF,TGTGCCAGCAGCTTAACTGACATCGGAGTGGGGGAAGCTTTCTTT
NA,NA,TRBJ2-3,TRBV15,CATSRGDPASNEQYF,TGTGCCACCAGCAGAGGAGACCCTGCTAGCAATGAGCAGTATTTT
few,NA,TRBJ1-2,TRBV29-1,CSVVQVGYGYTF,TGCAGCGTTGTTCAGGTGGGCTATGGCTACACCTTC
NA,NA,TRBJ2-6,TRBV5-4,CASSLSSSGANVLTF,TGTGCCAGCAGCTTGTCTAGCTCTGGGGCCAACGTCCTGACTTTC
once,TRBD2,TRBJ2-7,TRBV7-9,CASSLRTSGGHEQYF,TGTGCCAGCAGCCTACGGACTAGCGGGGGTCACGAGCAGTACTTC
NA,NA,TRBJ1-5,TRBV19,CASSGGRETQHF,TGTGCCAGTAGCGGAGGGCGGGAGACCCAGCATTTT
many,TRBD1,TRBJ2-7,TRBV7-3,CASSFEDRHGYEQYF,TGTGCCAGCAGCTTCGAGGACAGGCATGGCTACGAGCAGTACTTC
few,NA,TRBJ2-3,TRBV24-1,CATSSATDTQYF,TGTGCCACCAGTTCCGCCACAGATACGCAGTATTTT